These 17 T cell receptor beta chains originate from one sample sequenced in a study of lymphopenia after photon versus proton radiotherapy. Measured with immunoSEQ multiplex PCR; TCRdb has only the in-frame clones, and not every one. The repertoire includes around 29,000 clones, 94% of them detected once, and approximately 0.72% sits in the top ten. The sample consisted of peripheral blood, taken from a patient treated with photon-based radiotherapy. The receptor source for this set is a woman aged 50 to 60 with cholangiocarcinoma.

This chain's CDR3 is CASSLVVYVGKETQYF. DNA of the CDR3: TGTGCCAGCAGCTTAGTCGTATATGTAGGGAAAGAGACCCAGTACTTC. This chain links TRBV7-9 with TRBJ2-5, with D unclear. The CDR3 runs to 16 residues. Germline V lookup: CDR1 SEHNR, CDR2 FQNEAQ (reference sequence). The V and J ends lost 1 base and 3 bases respectively, with 15 bases between them.

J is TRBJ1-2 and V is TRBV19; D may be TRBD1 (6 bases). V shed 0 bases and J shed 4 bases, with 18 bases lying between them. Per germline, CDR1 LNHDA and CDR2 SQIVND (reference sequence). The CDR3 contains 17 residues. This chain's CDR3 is CASSIDQGLTGSYGYTF. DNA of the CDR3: TGTGCCAGTAGTATAGATCAGGGGCTGACAGGCAGCTATGGCTACACCTTC.

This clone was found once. In DNA, the CDR3 is TGTGCCAGCAGCTTGGTTGAAATCAGGACAGGGGTCGTCCACACCTTC. It codes for CASSLVEIRTGVVHTF. The chain is built from TRBV5-6 and TRBJ1-2; 9 bases agree with TRBD1. Germline trimming cut 0 bases from V and 12 bases from J; bases unmatched to any gene: 15. The CDR3 length is 16 residues. Germline CDR1 reads SGHDT; CDR2 reads YYEEEE.

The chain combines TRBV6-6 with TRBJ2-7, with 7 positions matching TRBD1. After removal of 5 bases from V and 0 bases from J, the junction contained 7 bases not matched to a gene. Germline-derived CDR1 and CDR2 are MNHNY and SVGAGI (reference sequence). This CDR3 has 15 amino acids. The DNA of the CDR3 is TGTGCCAGCAGTCCTCGCTGGGACAGCTCCTACGAGCAGTACTTC. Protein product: CASSPRWDSSYEQYF.

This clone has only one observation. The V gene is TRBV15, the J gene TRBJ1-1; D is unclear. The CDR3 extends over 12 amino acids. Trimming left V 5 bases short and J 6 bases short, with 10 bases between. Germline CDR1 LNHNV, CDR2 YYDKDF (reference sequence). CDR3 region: CATSVSASEAFF. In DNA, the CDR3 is TGTGCCACCAGCGTGAGTGCGTCTGAAGCTTTCTTT.

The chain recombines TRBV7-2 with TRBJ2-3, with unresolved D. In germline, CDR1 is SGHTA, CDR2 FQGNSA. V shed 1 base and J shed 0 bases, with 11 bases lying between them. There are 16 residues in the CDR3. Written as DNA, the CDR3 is TGTGCCAGCAGCTTAGGGCCAACCTTAAGCACAGATACGCAGTATTTT. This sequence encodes CASSLGPTLSTDTQYF.

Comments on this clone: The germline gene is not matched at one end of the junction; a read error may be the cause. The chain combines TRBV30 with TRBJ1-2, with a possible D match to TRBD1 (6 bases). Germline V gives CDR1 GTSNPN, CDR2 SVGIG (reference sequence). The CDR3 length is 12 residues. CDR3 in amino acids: CAWRGHSLRGDF. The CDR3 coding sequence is TGTGCCTGGAGGGGACATTCACTGCGCGGAGACTTC. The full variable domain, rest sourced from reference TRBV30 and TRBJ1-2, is SQTIHQWPATLVQPVGSPLSLECTVEGTSNPNLYWYRQAAGRGLQLLFYSVGIGQISSEVPQNLSASRPQDRQFILSSKKLLLSDSGFYLCAWRGHSLRGDFGSGTRLTVV.

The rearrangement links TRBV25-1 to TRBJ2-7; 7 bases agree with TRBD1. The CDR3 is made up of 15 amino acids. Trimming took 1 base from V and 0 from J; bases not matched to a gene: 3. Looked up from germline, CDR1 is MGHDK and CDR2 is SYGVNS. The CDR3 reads CASSESNRGSYEQYF. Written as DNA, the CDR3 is TGTGCCAGCAGTGAATCGAACAGGGGCTCCTACGAGCAGTACTTC.

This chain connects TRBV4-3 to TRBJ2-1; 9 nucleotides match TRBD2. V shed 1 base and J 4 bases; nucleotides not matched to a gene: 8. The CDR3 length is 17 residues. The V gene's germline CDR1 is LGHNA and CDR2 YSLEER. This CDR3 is CASSQGRGLAGYNEQFF. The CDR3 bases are TGCGCCAGCAGCCAAGGAAGGGGGCTAGCGGGATACAATGAGCAGTTCTTC.

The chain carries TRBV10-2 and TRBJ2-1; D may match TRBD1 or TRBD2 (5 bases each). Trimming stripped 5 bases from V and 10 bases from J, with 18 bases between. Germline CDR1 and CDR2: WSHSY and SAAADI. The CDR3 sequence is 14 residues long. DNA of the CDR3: TGCGCCAGCAGTAGGACTGGGGCGGGTGAGGAGCAGTTCTTC. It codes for CASSRTGAGEEQFF.

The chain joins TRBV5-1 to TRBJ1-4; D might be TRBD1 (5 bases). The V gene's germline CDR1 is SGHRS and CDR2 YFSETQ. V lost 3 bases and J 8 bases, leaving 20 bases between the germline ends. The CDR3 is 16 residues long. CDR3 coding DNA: TGCGCCAGCAGCTCGAGTGGGGGGAACCGGTTGGAAAAACTGTTTTTT. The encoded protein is CASSSSGGNRLEKLFF.

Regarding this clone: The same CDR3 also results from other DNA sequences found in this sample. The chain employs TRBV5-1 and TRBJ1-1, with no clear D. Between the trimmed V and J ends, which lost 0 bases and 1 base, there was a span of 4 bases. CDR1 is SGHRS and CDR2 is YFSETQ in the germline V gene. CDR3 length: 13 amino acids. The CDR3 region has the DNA TGCGCCAGCAGCTTGGCGGGGAACACTGAAGCTTTCTTT. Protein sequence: CASSLAGNTEAFF.

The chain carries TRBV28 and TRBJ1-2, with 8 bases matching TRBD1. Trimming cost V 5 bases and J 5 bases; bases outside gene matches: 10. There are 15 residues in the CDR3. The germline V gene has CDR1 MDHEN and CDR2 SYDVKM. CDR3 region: CASSAGQGLLYGYTF. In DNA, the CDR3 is TGTGCCAGCAGTGCCGGACAGGGCCTTTTGTATGGCTACACCTTC.

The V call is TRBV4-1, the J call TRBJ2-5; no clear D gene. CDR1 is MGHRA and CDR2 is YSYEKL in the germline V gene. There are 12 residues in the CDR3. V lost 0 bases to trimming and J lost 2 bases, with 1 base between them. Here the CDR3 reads CASSQEQETQYF. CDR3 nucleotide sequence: TGCGCCAGCAGCCAAGAACAAGAGACCCAGTACTTC.

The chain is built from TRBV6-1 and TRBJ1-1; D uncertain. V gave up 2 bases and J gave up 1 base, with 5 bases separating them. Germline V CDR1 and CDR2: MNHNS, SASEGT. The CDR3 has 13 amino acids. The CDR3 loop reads CASSEFGNTEAFF. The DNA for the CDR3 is TGTGCCAGCAGTGAATTTGGGAACACTGAAGCTTTCTTT.

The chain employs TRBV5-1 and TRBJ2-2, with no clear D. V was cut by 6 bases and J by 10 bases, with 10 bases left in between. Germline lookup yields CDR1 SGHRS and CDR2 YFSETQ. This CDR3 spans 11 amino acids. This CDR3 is CASKFRPELFF. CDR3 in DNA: TGCGCCAGCAAGTTCAGGCCGGAGCTGTTTTTT. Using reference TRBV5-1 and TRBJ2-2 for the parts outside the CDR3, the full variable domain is KAGVTQTPRYLIKTRGQQVTLSCSPISGHRSVSWYQQTPGQGLQFLFEYFSETQRNKGNFPGRFSGRQFSNSRSEMNVSTLELGDSALYLCASKFRPELFFGEGSRLTVL.

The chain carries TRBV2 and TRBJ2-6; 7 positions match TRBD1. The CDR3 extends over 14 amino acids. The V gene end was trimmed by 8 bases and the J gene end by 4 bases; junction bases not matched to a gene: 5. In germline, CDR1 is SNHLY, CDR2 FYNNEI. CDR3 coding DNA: TGTGCCAGCGGGACAGTCTTAGGGGCCAACGTCCTGACTTTC. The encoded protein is CASGTVLGANVLTF.